This passage covers 6 T cell receptor beta chains from one sample sequenced in a study of T cell responses to AZD1222 COVID-19 vaccine (dated by TCRdb to 2020 to 2022). The time point label, as the study defines it: baseline before first vaccination. Receptor amplification or capture employed the immunoSEQ multiplex PCR assay. As stored in TCRdb, this immuneACCESS dataset retains in-frame rearrangements with V and J assigned. A fraction of the clones does not appear; measured against another copy, unresolved V genes explain less than half of the discrepancy, and the remainder lacks a known reason. Within this sample are 130,000 or so clones, with approximately 93% of them counted one time only. About 1% of the sample is in the top ten clones. Here the sequenced sample was peripheral blood, taken on day 0 of AZD1222 vaccination. These receptors came from an adult in good health.

This clone came up once. The V call is TRBV27, the J call TRBJ2-7; 7 bases fit TRBD2. The V segment lost 2 bases and the J segment 3 bases; nucleotides outside the gene matches: 13. Germline values: CDR1 MNHEY, CDR2 SMNVEV (reference sequence). The CDR3 covers 17 residues. The CDR3 region is CASSLRSVSSGFYEQYF. The DNA of the CDR3 is TGTGCCAGCAGTTTAAGGTCGGTCTCTAGCGGATTCTACGAGCAGTACTTC.

This chain joins TRBV6-5 and TRBJ1-1; a weak D match, TRBD1 (5 bases). Germline V lookup: CDR1 MNHEY, CDR2 SVGAGI. The length of the CDR3 is 15 residues. Trimming shortened V by 2 bases and J by 3 bases, and 13 bases separated the two germline ends. The CDR3 nucleotides read TGTGCCAGCAGTTACCGCGGGACGACGCACACTGAAGCTTTCTTT. As protein: CASSYRGTTHTEAFF.

The rearrangement joins TRBV29-1 to TRBJ2-3; 8 positions agree with TRBD2. The CDR3 is 13 residues long. Germline V lookup: CDR1 SQVTM, CDR2 ANQGSEA. Germline trimming cut 4 bases from V and 8 bases from J; bases unmatched to any gene: 8. The CDR3 protein is CSVGSGAPSTQYF. CDR3 coding DNA: TGCAGCGTTGGTAGCGGGGCTCCGTCTACGCAGTATTTT.

The chain carries TRBV19 and TRBJ1-3; D remains ambiguous. The CDR3 loop spans 13 amino acids. V lost 5 bases and J lost 4, with 9 bases in between. Germline V CDR1 and CDR2: LNHDA, SQIVND (reference sequence). CDR3 sequence reads: CASSRFSGNTIYF. In DNA form, the CDR3 reads TGTGCCAGTAGTCGTTTCTCCGGAAACACCATATATTTT.

This clone was observed once. V and J are TRBV6-1 and TRBJ1-1; 9 positions agree with TRBD1. CDR3 size: 16 residues. Losses at the gene ends were 4 bases for V and 1 base for J; bases not matched to a gene: 7. Germline CDR1 and CDR2: MNHNS and SASEGT. CDR3 sequence: CASSGAPGQGNTEAFF. The CDR3, as DNA: TGTGCCAGCAGTGGAGCCCCGGGACAGGGGAACACTGAAGCTTTCTTT.

The chain carries TRBV21-1 and TRBJ2-3; the D call in the table, TRBD1, was not verified against the DNA. TRBV21-1 is a recognized pseudogene. The CDR3 has 16 residues. In nucleotides, the CDR3 is TGTGCCAGCAGCCTGGAGGACAGGGGAGTTAAAGATACGCAGTATTTT. It translates to CASSLEDRGVKDTQYF.